Following are 13 T cell receptor beta chains from one sample sequenced in a study of blood T cell repertoires in COVID-19. Using immunoSEQ multiplex PCR, the repertoire was profiled, and TCRdb retains in-frame clones only, with some absent. The profile shows 250,000 to 300,000 clones, about 88% of them singletons. Source material: peripheral blood. These receptors all stem from a middle-aged woman who had recovered from COVID-19.

CDR3 sequence (DNA): TGTGCCTTCGTAACTAGAATCGGGAGTATCAATGAGCAGTTCTTC. Translating gives CAFVTRIGSINEQFF. The chain links TRBV30 to TRBJ2-1; tentative D call: TRBD2 (6 bases). The CDR3 length is 15 residues. V was pared by 7 bases and J by 6 bases, with 22 bases between. Germline V gene sequence: CDR1 GTSNPN, CDR2 SVGIG (reference sequence).

The CDR3 loop reads CASSPGTSSLIATQYF. The CDR3 nucleotides read TGTGCCAGCAGCCCGGGGACTAGCAGTCTTATCGCGACCCAGTACTTC. The chain recombines TRBV7-2 with TRBJ2-5, with 9 positions matching TRBD2. The CDR3 has 16 amino acids. Looked up from germline, CDR1 is SGHTA and CDR2 is FQGNSA. V lost 5 bases to trimming and J lost 7 bases; unmatched junction nucleotides: 14.

The J gene is TRBJ2-1, the V gene TRBV18; tentatively, D is TRBD2 (6 bases). The CDR3 length is 16 residues. V was trimmed by 4 bases and J by 7 bases, leaving 20 bases between them. Per the germline V gene, CDR1 is KGHSH and CDR2 is LQKENI. The CDR3 coding sequence is TGTGCCAGCTCACTCTACGGCGGGACCCGTGGTAATGAGCAGTTCTTC. Amino acid sequence: CASSLYGGTRGNEQFF.

The gene calls are TRBV19 and TRBJ2-2; TRBD2 aligns across 10 bases. After removal of 3 bases from V and 5 bases from J, the junction contained 9 bases not matched to a gene. Germline lookup yields CDR1 LNHDA and CDR2 SQIVND (reference sequence). The CDR3 has 17 residues. The CDR3 loop reads CASSMALAGAGTGELFF. The CDR3 nucleotides read TGTGCCAGTAGTATGGCTCTAGCGGGGGCGGGGACCGGGGAGCTGTTTTTT.

This rearrangement joins TRBV10-3 to TRBJ1-1; no firm D call. The CDR3 covers 13 residues. V shed 5 bases and J shed 1 base, with 8 bases lying between them. Germline V gene data show CDR1 as ENHRY and CDR2 as SYGVKD. The chain's CDR3 is CAISNRENTEAFF. The CDR3, as DNA: TGTGCCATCAGTAACCGGGAGAACACTGAAGCTTTCTTT.

This chain links TRBV5-6 with TRBJ2-7; the match to TRBD2 covers 8 bases. CDR3 length: 13 residues. The V gene end was trimmed by 4 bases and the J gene end by 2 bases; junction bases not matched to a gene: 2. Germline CDR1 SGHDT, CDR2 YYEEEE. CDR3 sequence (DNA): TGTGCCAGCAGCAAACTAGCGGCCTACGAGCAGTACGTC. It is translated as CASSKLAAYEQYV.

The chain links TRBV6-1 to TRBJ1-2; D is unresolved. The V and J ends lost 3 bases and 2 bases respectively, with 19 bases between them. The germline V gene encodes CDR1 MNHNS and CDR2 SASEGT. The CDR3 is made up of 17 amino acids. In nucleotides, the CDR3 is TGTGCCAGCAGTGACCCCAGCGGAAAGGGTGGAAACTATGGCTACACCTTC. Translation gives CASSDPSGKGGNYGYTF.

The chain couples TRBV5-1 to TRBJ2-7; TRBD2 matches 7 bases. The CDR3 covers 16 residues. V was pared by 2 bases and J by 0 bases, with 8 bases of the junction left unmatched. CDR1 and CDR2 (germline): SGHRS, YFSETQ. The CDR3 bases are TGCGCCAGCAGCTTTTCTAGCGGAGGCTTCTCCTACGAGCAGTACTTC. Amino acids: CASSFSSGGFSYEQYF.

The chain has TRBV6-5 and TRBJ2-7; 10 nucleotides match TRBD1. The CDR3 totals 15 residues. Looked up from germline, CDR1 is MNHEY and CDR2 is SVGAGI. Trimming removed 0 bases from V and 4 bases from J; junction bases left unmatched: 3. In nucleotides, the CDR3 is TGTGCCAGCAGTTACTCGGGACAGGGGATGTACGAGCAGTACTTC. Translating gives CASSYSGQGMYEQYF.

The chain carries TRBV27 and TRBJ1-4, with 7 positions matching TRBD1. The germline V gene encodes CDR1 MNHEY and CDR2 SMNVEV (reference sequence). Losses at the gene ends were 7 bases for V and 11 bases for J; bases not matched to a gene: 10. This CDR3 is 13 amino acids long. The CDR3 coding sequence is TGTGCCAGCACCTCCGGGAAGGGGGCTAAACTGTTTTTT. Translating gives CASTSGKGAKLFF.

The chain has TRBV7-9 and TRBJ2-5, with D unresolved. From germline, CDR1 is SEHNR and CDR2 FQNEAQ (reference sequence). V gave up 6 bases and J gave up 0 bases, with 11 bases separating them. The CDR3 runs to 14 residues. CDR3: CASSGGFYQETQYF. The CDR3 DNA sequence: TGTGCCAGCAGTGGCGGATTTTACCAAGAGACCCAGTACTTC. The whole variable domain, remainder taken from reference TRBV7-9 and TRBJ2-5, is DTGVSQNPRHKITKRGQNVTFRCDPISEHNRLYWYRQTLGQGPEFLTYFQNEAQLEKSRLLSDRFSAERPKGSFSTLEIQRTEQGDSAMYLCASSGGFYQETQYFGPGTRLLVL.

The J gene is TRBJ1-1, the V gene TRBV11-2; no reliable D call. The CDR3 runs to 13 residues. Deletions cut 4 bases from V and 7 bases from J, with 13 bases between. Germline CDR1 reads SGHAT; CDR2 reads FQNNGV. The CDR3 nucleotides are TGTGCCAGCAGCTCACCGCGCCGGGGTGAAGCTTTCTTT. This encodes CASSSPRRGEAFF.

The V call is TRBV15, the J call TRBJ2-3; D uncertain. Trimming took 0 bases from V and 2 from J, leaving 12 bases between them. CDR3 size: 16 residues. Per germline, CDR1 LNHNV and CDR2 YYDKDF (reference sequence). This CDR3 reads CATSREAELHTDTQYF. As DNA, the CDR3 is TGTGCCACCAGCAGAGAGGCGGAATTACACACAGATACGCAGTATTTT.